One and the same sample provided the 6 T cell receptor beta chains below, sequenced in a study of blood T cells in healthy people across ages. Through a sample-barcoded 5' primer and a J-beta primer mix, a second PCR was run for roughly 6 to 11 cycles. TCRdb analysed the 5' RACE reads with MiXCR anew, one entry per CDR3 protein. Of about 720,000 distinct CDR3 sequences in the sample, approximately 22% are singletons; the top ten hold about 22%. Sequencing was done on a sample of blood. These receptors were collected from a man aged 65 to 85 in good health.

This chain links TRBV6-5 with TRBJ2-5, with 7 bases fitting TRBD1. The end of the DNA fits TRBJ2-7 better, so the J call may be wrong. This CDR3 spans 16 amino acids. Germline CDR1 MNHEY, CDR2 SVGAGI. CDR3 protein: CASSYRRQGVFYEQYF. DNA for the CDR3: TGTGCCAGCAGTTACCGTCGTCAGGGGGTCTTCTACGAGCAGTACTTC.

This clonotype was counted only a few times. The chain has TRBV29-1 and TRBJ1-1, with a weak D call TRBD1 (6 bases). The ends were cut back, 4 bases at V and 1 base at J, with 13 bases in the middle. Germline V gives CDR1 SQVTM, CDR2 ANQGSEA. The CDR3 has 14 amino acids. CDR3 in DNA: TGCAGCGTTGGGTGGACAGAGCCGAACACTGAAGCTTTCTTT. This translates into CSVGWTEPNTEAFF.

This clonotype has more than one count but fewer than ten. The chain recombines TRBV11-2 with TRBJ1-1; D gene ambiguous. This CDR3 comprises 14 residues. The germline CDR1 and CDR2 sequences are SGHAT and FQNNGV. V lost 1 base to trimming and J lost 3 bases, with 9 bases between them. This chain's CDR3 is CASSLGLGHTEAFF. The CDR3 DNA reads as TGTGCCAGCAGCTTAGGACTGGGTCACACTGAAGCTTTCTTT.

The CDR3: CASSEQRSQPQHF. The DNA of the CDR3 is TGTGCCAGTAGTGAACAGAGATCTCAGCCCCAGCATTTT. This rearrangement joins TRBV19 to TRBJ1-5; D is ambiguous. Germline V CDR1 and CDR2: LNHDA, SQIVND (reference sequence). The CDR3 is 13 residues long. Trimming cost V 5 bases and J 6 bases, with 11 bases left between them.

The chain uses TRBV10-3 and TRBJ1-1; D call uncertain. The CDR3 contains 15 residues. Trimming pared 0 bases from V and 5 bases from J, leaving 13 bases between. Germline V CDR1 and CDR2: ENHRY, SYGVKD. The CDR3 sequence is CAISESGLQRTEAFF. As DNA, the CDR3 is TGTGCCATCAGTGAGTCCGGCCTACAAAGGACTGAAGCTTTCTTT.

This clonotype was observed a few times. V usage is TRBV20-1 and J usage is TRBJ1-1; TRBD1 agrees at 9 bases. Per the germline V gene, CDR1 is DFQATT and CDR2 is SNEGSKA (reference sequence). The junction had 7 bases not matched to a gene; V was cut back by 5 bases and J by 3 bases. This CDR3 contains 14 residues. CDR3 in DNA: TGCAGTGCTGACTGGACAGGGGTGGACACTGAAGCTTTCTTT. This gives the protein CSADWTGVDTEAFF.